This passage covers 25 T cell receptor beta chains from one sample sequenced in a study of PD-1 blockade in classical Hodgkin lymphoma. Produced via immunoSEQ multiplex PCR; TCRdb's table is partial and in-frame only. The sample lists tens of thousands of clones, roughly 70% seen once, with roughly 15% in the top ten. Every patient experienced relapse after autologous stem cell transplantation, and brentuximab vedotin exposure varied. Here the sequenced sample was peripheral blood mononuclear cells (PBMCs), taken before the second cycle of nivolumab. The receptors shown here come from a human donor with classical Hodgkin lymphoma.

This rearrangement joins TRBV2 to TRBJ1-2; D gene unclear. Germline lookup yields CDR1 SNHLY and CDR2 FYNNEI. The CDR3 is 13 residues long. With 4 bases removed from V and 4 bases from J, the gap between germline ends came to 10 bases. The DNA of the CDR3 is TGTGCCAGCAGTGGTTACGGATTCTATGGCTACACCTTC. Amino acids: CASSGYGFYGYTF.

This clone was seen a few times. The rearrangement joins TRBV27 to TRBJ2-1; TRBD1 might be the D (6 bases). The V end lost 5 bases, the J end lost 3 bases, and 14 bases lay between the germline ends. CDR3 length: 15 amino acids. Germline CDR1 MNHEY, CDR2 SMNVEV (reference sequence). CDR3: CASSRQGSNYNEQFF. DNA of the CDR3: TGTGCCAGCAGTCGTCAGGGGTCCAACTACAATGAGCAGTTCTTC.

The chain links TRBV10-3 to TRBJ1-1; 7 nucleotides agree with TRBD1. CDR1 and CDR2 (germline): ENHRY, SYGVKD. Trimming cost V 6 bases and J 1 base; bases outside gene matches: 2. This CDR3 contains 13 residues. The CDR3 DNA is TGTGCCATCAGGCCAGGGGGGAACACTGAAGCTTTCTTT. Translating gives CAIRPGGNTEAFF.

V and J are TRBV5-1 and TRBJ2-3; no clear D gene. Germline V gene sequence: CDR1 SGHRS, CDR2 YFSETQ. Trimming took 3 bases from V and 0 from J, leaving 11 bases between them. The CDR3 has 15 amino acids. The CDR3: CASSSERRSTDTQYF. DNA of the CDR3: TGCGCCAGCAGCTCGGAACGGCGAAGCACAGATACGCAGTATTTT.

There are a few counts of this clone. The genes are TRBV5-1 and TRBJ1-2, with D hard to call. This CDR3 region has 12 residues. V was clipped by 0 bases and J by 8 bases, with 8 bases between them. Germline V lookup: CDR1 SGHRS, CDR2 YFSETQ. The CDR3 DNA follows: TGCGCCAGCAGCTTGGGGCAGTACGGCTACACCTTC. It is translated as CASSLGQYGYTF.

This chain connects TRBV6-1 to TRBJ2-7, with TRBD1 matching over 9 bases. This CDR3 is 15 amino acids long. Germline lookup yields CDR1 MNHNS and CDR2 SASEGT. Losses at the gene ends were 4 bases for V and 4 bases for J; bases not matched to a gene: 8. CDR3 DNA sequence: TGTGCCAGCAGTGCTGGACAGGGGCCGACTTACGAGCAGTACGTC. Its protein product is CASSAGQGPTYEQYV.

This clone was seen a handful of times. This chain uses TRBV9 with TRBJ1-2; unclear D gene. The CDR3 has 12 amino acids. Between the trimmed V and J ends, which lost 4 bases and 6 bases, there was a span of 10 bases. CDR1 is SGDLS and CDR2 is YYNGEE in the germline V gene. CDR3 amino acids: CASSITWDGYTF. The CDR3 DNA is TGTGCCAGCAGCATCACATGGGATGGCTACACCTTC. Together with reference TRBV9 and TRBJ1-2, the CDR3 gives the full variable domain: DSGVTQTPKHLITATGQRVTLRCSPRSGDLSVYWYQQSLDQGLQFLIQYYNGEERAKGNILERFSAQQFPDLHSELNLSSLELGDSALYFCASSITWDGYTFGSGTRLTVV.

The rearrangement uses TRBV21-1 and TRBJ1-2. TRBV21-1 is given as a pseudogene. This CDR3 has 13 residues. CDR3 loop: CASSKGTLHGYTF. CDR3 sequence (DNA): TGTGCCAGCAGCAAAGGCACGTTGCATGGCTACACCTTC.

V is TRBV7-2 and J is TRBJ1-6, with D tentatively TRBD1 (6 bases). CDR3 length equals 14 residues. V was clipped by 3 bases and J by 6 bases, with 9 bases between them. The germline V gene encodes CDR1 SGHTA and CDR2 FQGNSA. CDR3 sequence (DNA): TGTGCCAGCAGCTTCGGGGGCAGTAATTCACCCCTCCACTTT. It yields the protein CASSFGGSNSPLHF. The full variable domain, in which reference TRBV7-2 and TRBJ1-6 provide the parts outside the CDR3, is GAGVSQSPSNKVTEKGKDVELRCDPISGHTALYWYRQSLGQGLEFLIYFQGNSAPDKSGLPSDRFSAERTGGSVSTLTIQRTQQEDSAVYLCASSFGGSNSPLHFGNGTRLTVT.

The chain employs TRBV25-1 and TRBJ2-7; no definite D call. Germline V lookup: CDR1 MGHDK, CDR2 SYGVNS. Between the trimmed V and J ends, which lost 1 base and 5 bases, there was a span of 9 bases. The CDR3 contains 13 residues. The CDR3 DNA is TGTGCCAGCAGTGAATGGCTGGAGCACGAGCAGTACTTC. This encodes CASSEWLEHEQYF.

The V call is TRBV5-4, the J call TRBJ2-1; the D gene is possibly TRBD2 (6 bases). Germline values: CDR1 SGHNT, CDR2 YYREEE (reference sequence). V gave up 3 bases and J gave up 7 bases, with 8 bases separating them. The CDR3 is 12 amino acids. The CDR3 nucleotides read TGTGCCAGCAGCTCCGGGAGTAATGAGCAGTTCTTC. It codes for CASSSGSNEQFF.

This CDR3 is CASRKQGSSNQPQHF. CDR3 bases: TGTGCCAGCAGAAAACAGGGATCTAGCAATCAGCCCCAGCATTTT. V is TRBV2 and J is TRBJ1-5, with D possibly matching TRBD1 (6 bases). The CDR3 totals 15 residues. Trimming stripped 6 bases from V and 0 bases from J, with 12 bases between. CDR1 is SNHLY and CDR2 is FYNNEI in the germline V gene.

V is TRBV15 and J is TRBJ2-7; TRBD2 matches at 8 bases. Germline V gives CDR1 LNHNV, CDR2 YYDKDF (reference sequence). The ends lost 1 base at V and 1 base at J; junction bases unmatched: 6. This CDR3 is built from 16 residues. CDR3 in amino acids: CATSRGPASGSYEQYV. Written as DNA, the CDR3 is TGTGCCACCAGCAGAGGCCCCGCTAGCGGGTCCTACGAGCAGTACGTC.

This clone was seen a handful of times. The chain recombines TRBV28 with TRBJ2-7; 9 bases match TRBD2. The CDR3 loop spans 14 amino acids. The germline V gene encodes CDR1 MDHEN and CDR2 SYDVKM. The ends lost 6 bases at V and 0 bases at J; junction bases unmatched: 3. For the CDR3, the DNA is TGTGCCAGCAGAAGCGGGGGGACCTCCTACGAGCAGTACGTC. Protein sequence: CASRSGGTSYEQYV.

The CDR3 DNA follows: TGTGCCAGCAGCTTGGACAGGGCTAACTATGGCTACACCTTC. It codes for CASSLDRANYGYTF. The chain links TRBV5-6 to TRBJ1-2; possibly TRBD1 for D (6 bases). The V gene's germline CDR1 is SGHDT and CDR2 YYEEEE. Trimming stripped 0 bases from V and 0 bases from J, with 6 bases between. The CDR3 runs to 14 residues.

The chain links TRBV10-3 to TRBJ1-1; 7 bases are a match to TRBD1. The germline V gene encodes CDR1 ENHRY and CDR2 SYGVKD. The V segment lost 9 bases and the J segment 3 bases; nucleotides outside the gene matches: 7. This CDR3 has 13 amino acids. CDR3 nucleotides: TGTGCCATAAAGGACAGGCAAGACACTGAAGCTTTCTTT. Its protein product is CAIKDRQDTEAFF.

V and J are TRBV4-1 and TRBJ2-7, with D perhaps matching TRBD1 (6 bases). This CDR3 contains 14 residues. Germline V gene lookup returns CDR1 MGHRA and CDR2 YSYEKL. V was clipped by 4 bases and J by 2 bases, with 12 bases between them. CDR3 nucleotide sequence: TGCGCCAGCAGCCCCCGGACAGACCCCTACGAGCAGTACTTC. Its translation is CASSPRTDPYEQYF.

The chain carries TRBV19 and TRBJ1-1; D may be TRBD1 (6 bases). Germline loops: CDR1 LNHDA, CDR2 SQIVND (reference sequence). V lost 2 bases and J lost 2, with 12 bases in between. The CDR3 is made up of 15 amino acids. The CDR3 sequence is CASSINPGVNTEAFF. CDR3 DNA: TGTGCCAGTAGTATAAACCCAGGGGTCAACACTGAAGCTTTCTTT.

The chain carries TRBV5-1 and TRBJ2-5, with TRBD2 matching 14 bases. CDR3 length equals 18 residues. Germline-derived CDR1 and CDR2 are SGHRS and YFSETQ. The V gene end was trimmed by 4 bases and the J gene end by 4 bases; junction bases not matched to a gene: 12. The CDR3 sequence is CASSGGLAGGQGGETQYF. CDR3 coding DNA: TGCGCCAGCAGCGGAGGACTAGCGGGGGGTCAGGGCGGAGAGACCCAGTACTTC.

This chain links TRBV2 with TRBJ1-1; D uncertain. Germline-derived CDR1 and CDR2 are SNHLY and FYNNEI. CDR3 length: 14 amino acids. V was trimmed by 7 bases and J by 2 bases, leaving 14 bases between them. The CDR3 is CASTLQLTNTEAFF. As DNA, the CDR3 is TGTGCCAGCACCTTACAGCTAACCAACACTGAAGCTTTCTTT.

Only a few counts were recorded for this clone. V gene TRBV4-1 combines with J gene TRBJ2-1; D might be TRBD2 (6 bases). Germline loops: CDR1 MGHRA, CDR2 YSYEKL. The CDR3 loop spans 15 amino acids. V lost 0 bases and J 3 bases, leaving 9 bases between the germline ends. CDR3: CASSQDSGGYNEQFF. The DNA for the CDR3 is TGCGCCAGCAGCCAAGATTCCGGGGGCTACAATGAGCAGTTCTTC.

This rearrangement joins TRBV27 to TRBJ2-1; either TRBD1 or TRBD2 may supply D (5 bases each). The CDR3 covers 15 residues. The germline CDR1 and CDR2 sequences are MNHEY and SMNVEV (reference sequence). Trimming shortened V by 3 bases and J by 1 base, and 10 bases separated the two germline ends. CDR3 sequence (DNA): TGTGCCAGCAGTTTTGGGGGAATTTCCTACAATGAGCAGTTCTTC. This encodes CASSFGGISYNEQFF.

The chain recombines TRBV19 with TRBJ2-3, with D possibly being TRBD2 (5 bases). CDR1 is LNHDA and CDR2 is SQIVND in the germline V gene (reference sequence). The CDR3 consists of 14 residues. V lost 5 bases and J 1 base, leaving 10 bases between the germline ends. CDR3 sequence reads: CASSPREGTDTQYF. CDR3 DNA: TGTGCCAGTAGTCCCCGGGAAGGCACAGATACGCAGTATTTT.

This clone was detected once. The chain employs TRBV4-1 and TRBJ2-7, with D hard to call. The germline gives CDR1 MGHRA, CDR2 YSYEKL. The CDR3 has 14 residues. The V end was cut by 6 bases, the J end by 0 bases, with 12 bases between. CDR3 sequence (DNA): TGCGCCAGCAGTATACTCCACAGCTCCTACGAGCAGTACTTC. Translated, it gives CASSILHSSYEQYF.

This chain connects TRBV4-1 to TRBJ2-3, with 11 positions matching TRBD2. The V and J ends lost 0 bases and 0 bases, in that order; junction bases with no gene match: 8. Per the germline V gene, CDR1 is MGHRA and CDR2 is YSYEKL. The CDR3 is 19 residues long. CDR3 DNA: TGCGCCAGCAGCCAAGACAACCTAGCGGGGGGCACTAGCACAGATACGCAGTATTTT. Amino acid sequence: CASSQDNLAGGTSTDTQYF.